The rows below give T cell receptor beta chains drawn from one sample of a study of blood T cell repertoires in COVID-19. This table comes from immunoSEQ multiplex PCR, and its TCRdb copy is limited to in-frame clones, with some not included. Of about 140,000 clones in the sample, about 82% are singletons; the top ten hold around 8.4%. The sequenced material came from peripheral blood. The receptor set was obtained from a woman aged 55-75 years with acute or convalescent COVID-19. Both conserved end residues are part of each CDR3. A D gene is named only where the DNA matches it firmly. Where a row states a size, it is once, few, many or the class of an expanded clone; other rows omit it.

cdr3_aa: CATSDYEDQETQYF
cdr3_nt: TGTGCCACCAGTGATTACGAGGACCAAGAGACCCAGTACTTC
d_call: .
clone_size: .
v_call: TRBV24-1
j_call: TRBJ2-5

cdr3_aa: CATSDRGGGTYNEQFF
cdr3_nt: TGTGCCACCAGTGATAGGGGCGGGGGTACCTACAATGAGCAGTTCTTC
d_call: TRBD2
clone_size: .
v_call: TRBV24-1
j_call: TRBJ2-1

cdr3_aa: CSVEGGYGYTF
cdr3_nt: TGCAGCGTTGAGGGGGGCTATGGCTACACCTTC
d_call: .
clone_size: .
v_call: TRBV29-1
j_call: TRBJ1-2

cdr3_aa: CASSSPGAGGTEAFF
cdr3_nt: TGCGCCAGCAGCTCGCCGGGAGCCGGAGGCACTGAAGCTTTCTTT
d_call: .
clone_size: .
v_call: TRBV5-1
j_call: TRBJ1-1

cdr3_aa: CASSFRTGAPAYEQYF
cdr3_nt: TGTGCCAGCAGTTTTAGGACAGGGGCCCCTGCGTACGAGCAGTACTTC
d_call: TRBD1
clone_size: .
v_call: TRBV27
j_call: TRBJ2-7

cdr3_aa: CASGLVTTGAGNQPQHF
cdr3_nt: TGTGCTAGTGGTTTGGTAACGACAGGGGCAGGGAATCAGCCCCAGCATTTT
d_call: TRBD1
clone_size: .
v_call: TRBV12-5
j_call: TRBJ1-5

cdr3_aa: CASSFRRTGLSSYNSPLHF
cdr3_nt: TGTGCCAGCAGCTTTCGGAGGACAGGCCTGAGCTCCTATAATTCACCCCTCCACTTT
d_call: TRBD1
clone_size: .
v_call: TRBV7-2
j_call: TRBJ1-6

cdr3_aa: CASSESRGVGGEQYF
cdr3_nt: TGCGCCAGCAGTGAGTCCCGGGGGGTTGGTGGGGAGCAGTACTTC
d_call: TRBD2
clone_size: .
v_call: TRBV10-1
j_call: TRBJ2-7

cdr3_aa: CASSRAGTYNEQFF
cdr3_nt: TGTGCCAGTAGTAGGGCAGGAACCTACAATGAGCAGTTCTTC
d_call: .
clone_size: .
v_call: TRBV19
j_call: TRBJ2-1

cdr3_aa: CASSVAGGYKEKLFF
cdr3_nt: TGTGCCAGCAGCGTCGCAGGGGGCTATAAGGAAAAACTGTTTTTT
d_call: TRBD1
clone_size: .
v_call: TRBV9
j_call: TRBJ1-4

cdr3_aa: CAWSDRGQQPQHF
cdr3_nt: TGTGCCTGGAGTGACAGGGGGCAACAGCCCCAGCATTTT
d_call: TRBD1
clone_size: .
v_call: TRBV30
j_call: TRBJ1-5

cdr3_aa: CASSLYGTGGLGYTF
cdr3_nt: TGTGCCAGCAGTTTATATGGGACAGGGGGGCTTGGCTACACCTTC
d_call: TRBD1
clone_size: .
v_call: TRBV28
j_call: TRBJ1-2

cdr3_aa: CASSYRQRNTEAFF
cdr3_nt: TGTGCCAGCAGTTACCGACAGAGGAACACTGAAGCTTTCTTT
d_call: .
clone_size: .
v_call: TRBV6-5
j_call: TRBJ1-1

cdr3_aa: CASSPRDSNNYGYTF
cdr3_nt: TGTGCCAGCAGCCCCCGGGACAGCAATAACTATGGCTACACCTTC
d_call: TRBD1
clone_size: .
v_call: TRBV7-9
j_call: TRBJ1-2

cdr3_aa: CAWSFIGQGAFF
cdr3_nt: TGTGCCTGGAGTTTTATAGGTCAGGGAGCTTTCTTT
d_call: .
clone_size: .
v_call: TRBV30
j_call: TRBJ1-1

cdr3_aa: CASSHQGWGPGNTIYF
cdr3_nt: TGTGCCAGCAGTCATCAGGGTTGGGGGCCTGGAAACACCATATATTTT
d_call: .
clone_size: .
v_call: TRBV28
j_call: TRBJ1-3

cdr3_aa: CASTSTGGGSYTIYF
cdr3_nt: TGTGCCAGTACCTCGACCGGCGGAGGCTCCTACACCATATATTTT
d_call: .
clone_size: .
v_call: TRBV19
j_call: TRBJ1-3

cdr3_aa: CASSLFTGYNQPQHF
cdr3_nt: TGTGCCAGCAGCTTATTTACAGGGTACAATCAGCCCCAGCATTTT
d_call: .
clone_size: .
v_call: TRBV11-3
j_call: TRBJ1-5

cdr3_aa: CASSLAGGPETQYF
cdr3_nt: TGTGCCAGCAGCTTAGCGGGGGGGCCAGAGACCCAGTACTTC
d_call: .
clone_size: .
v_call: TRBV7-2
j_call: TRBJ2-5

cdr3_aa: CASSYPQGRGASYEQYF
cdr3_nt: TGTGCCAGCAGTTACCCGCAGGGGAGAGGGGCTTCCTACGAGCAGTACTTC
d_call: .
clone_size: .
v_call: TRBV6-2/TRBV6-3
j_call: TRBJ2-7

cdr3_aa: CASSLAGFGTDTQYF
cdr3_nt: TGTGCCAGCAGCTTGGCGGGGTTTGGCACAGATACGCAGTATTTT
d_call: .
clone_size: .
v_call: TRBV7-9
j_call: TRBJ2-3

cdr3_aa: CASSLGALYNEQFF
cdr3_nt: TGTGCCAGCAGCTTGGGGGCTTTGTACAATGAGCAGTTCTTC
d_call: .
clone_size: .
v_call: TRBV7-2
j_call: TRBJ2-1

cdr3_aa: CASSRQGIYGYTF
cdr3_nt: TGTGCCAGCAGCCGACAGGGGATCTATGGCTACACCTTC
d_call: TRBD1
clone_size: .
v_call: TRBV6-1
j_call: TRBJ1-2

cdr3_aa: CASRALGTGELFF
cdr3_nt: TGTGCCAGCAGGGCGCTAGGCACCGGGGAGCTGTTTTTT
d_call: .
clone_size: .
v_call: TRBV6-4
j_call: TRBJ2-2

cdr3_aa: CASRLNEVGGRRGSPLHF
cdr3_nt: TGTGCAAGTCGCTTAAATGAGGTCGGAGGCAGGAGAGGCTCACCCCTCCACTTT
d_call: .
clone_size: .
v_call: TRBV12-2
j_call: TRBJ1-6

cdr3_aa: CASSALTGLATDTQYF
cdr3_nt: TGTGCCAGCAGCGCCCTAACGGGACTAGCAACAGATACGCAGTATTTT
d_call: TRBD2
clone_size: .
v_call: TRBV9
j_call: TRBJ2-3

cdr3_aa: CASRRIQGMNTEAFF
cdr3_nt: TGTGCCAGCAGGAGGATTCAGGGTATGAACACTGAAGCTTTCTTT
d_call: .
clone_size: .
v_call: TRBV6-5
j_call: TRBJ1-1

cdr3_aa: CAAGGSKETQYF
cdr3_nt: TGTGCCGCGGGGGGCTCCAAGGAGACCCAGTACTTC
d_call: TRBD2
clone_size: .
v_call: TRBV28
j_call: TRBJ2-5

cdr3_aa: CASSYAGTRYGYTF
cdr3_nt: TGTGCCAGCAGTTACGCCGGGACACGGTATGGCTACACCTTC
d_call: .
clone_size: few
v_call: TRBV6-5
j_call: TRBJ1-2

cdr3_aa: CASSLHRAANYGYTF
cdr3_nt: TGCGCCAGCAGCTTACACAGGGCGGCTAACTATGGCTACACCTTC
d_call: .
clone_size: .
v_call: TRBV5-1
j_call: TRBJ1-2

cdr3_aa: CASSVTGTGASPLHF
cdr3_nt: TGTGCCAGCAGCGTAACCGGGACAGGGGCATCACCCCTCCACTTT
d_call: TRBD1
clone_size: .
v_call: TRBV9
j_call: TRBJ1-6

cdr3_aa: CASSLSFFPRTSGGAADTQYF
cdr3_nt: TGTGCCAGCAGTTTATCCTTCTTCCCTCGGACTAGCGGGGGGGCAGCAGATACGCAGTATTTT
d_call: TRBD2
clone_size: .
v_call: TRBV27
j_call: TRBJ2-3

cdr3_aa: CASSEQGAYEQYF
cdr3_nt: TGTGCCAGCAGTGAACAGGGGGCTTACGAGCAGTACTTC
d_call: TRBD1
clone_size: .
v_call: TRBV27
j_call: TRBJ2-7

cdr3_aa: CASSAPSGGISYEQYF
cdr3_nt: TGTGCCAGCAGTGCGCCTAGCGGGGGAATCTCCTACGAGCAGTACTTC
d_call: TRBD2
clone_size: once
v_call: TRBV6-1
j_call: TRBJ2-7

cdr3_aa: CASSYASAGNSPLHF
cdr3_nt: TGTGCCAGCAGTTACGCTTCGGCGGGGAATTCACCCCTCCACTTT
d_call: .
clone_size: once
v_call: TRBV6-5
j_call: TRBJ1-6

cdr3_aa: CASKRAENSPLHF
cdr3_nt: TGTGCCAGCAAGAGGGCTGAGAATTCACCCCTCCACTTT
d_call: .
clone_size: .
v_call: TRBV6-5
j_call: TRBJ1-6

cdr3_aa: CASSQRGGGTGELFF
cdr3_nt: TGTGCCAGCAGCCAACGCGGGGGCGGCACCGGGGAGCTGTTTTTT
d_call: .
clone_size: .
v_call: TRBV3-1/TRBV3-2
j_call: TRBJ2-2

cdr3_aa: CASSPGSSYNEQFF
cdr3_nt: TGTGCCAGCAGCCCCGGGAGCTCCTACAATGAGCAGTTCTTC
d_call: .
clone_size: .
v_call: TRBV5-4
j_call: TRBJ2-1

cdr3_aa: CASSQGPRASGGARTETQYF
cdr3_nt: TGTGCCAGCAGCCAAGGACCTAGGGCTAGCGGGGGGGCCCGTACGGAGACCCAGTACTTC
d_call: TRBD2
clone_size: .
v_call: TRBV4-2
j_call: TRBJ2-5

cdr3_aa: CSVARQGLRAEQFF
cdr3_nt: TGCAGCGTTGCCAGACAGGGACTTAGGGCTGAGCAGTTCTTC
d_call: .
clone_size: .
v_call: TRBV29-1
j_call: TRBJ2-1

cdr3_aa: CASSYSRARGDTQYF
cdr3_nt: TGTGCCAGCAGTTACTCGAGAGCCCGGGGGGATACGCAGTATTTT
d_call: .
clone_size: .
v_call: TRBV6-5
j_call: TRBJ2-3

cdr3_aa: CASSQGRSRALNNEQFF
cdr3_nt: TGTGCCAGCAGCCAAGGCCGCTCTAGAGCGCTAAACAATGAGCAGTTCTTC
d_call: .
clone_size: .
v_call: TRBV4-2
j_call: TRBJ2-1

cdr3_aa: CASSPQQAPTYGYTF
cdr3_nt: TGTGCCAGCTCACCACAGCAGGCCCCCACCTATGGCTACACCTTC
d_call: .
clone_size: .
v_call: TRBV18
j_call: TRBJ1-2

cdr3_aa: CATSTGSGGKETQYF
cdr3_nt: TGTGCCACCAGTACGGGTAGCGGGGGGAAAGAGACCCAGTACTTC
d_call: TRBD2
clone_size: .
v_call: TRBV24-1
j_call: TRBJ2-5

cdr3_aa: CASSLTGGDSTDTQYF
cdr3_nt: TGCGCCAGCAGCTTGACCGGCGGGGATAGCACAGATACGCAGTATTTT
d_call: .
clone_size: .
v_call: TRBV5-1
j_call: TRBJ2-3

cdr3_aa: CASRRDSNQPQHF
cdr3_nt: TGCGCCAGCAGGCGGGATAGCAATCAGCCCCAGCATTTT
d_call: .
clone_size: few
v_call: TRBV5-1
j_call: TRBJ1-5

cdr3_aa: CASNRLGTGGSYEQYF
cdr3_nt: TGTGCCAGCAACCGCCTTGGGACAGGGGGCTCCTACGAGCAGTACTTC
d_call: TRBD1
clone_size: .
v_call: TRBV27
j_call: TRBJ2-7

cdr3_aa: CAWSRDRAHGYTF
cdr3_nt: TGTGCCTGGAGTAGGGACAGGGCACATGGCTACACCTTC
d_call: TRBD1
clone_size: .
v_call: TRBV30
j_call: TRBJ1-2

cdr3_aa: CASRSSVSTDTQYF
cdr3_nt: TGTGCCAGCAGGTCTAGCGTTAGCACAGATACGCAGTATTTT
d_call: .
clone_size: .
v_call: TRBV5-4
j_call: TRBJ2-3

cdr3_aa: CASSLEGVPLGNQPQHF
cdr3_nt: TGTGCCAGCAGCTTGGAAGGGGTCCCACTCGGCAATCAGCCCCAGCATTTT
d_call: .
clone_size: .
v_call: TRBV5-5
j_call: TRBJ1-5

cdr3_aa: CASSLDPGQSSPLHF
cdr3_nt: TGTGCCAGCAGCTTGGATCCAGGGCAAAGTTCACCCCTCCACTTT
d_call: .
clone_size: .
v_call: TRBV5-5
j_call: TRBJ1-6

cdr3_aa: CASSNSEVNQAFF
cdr3_nt: TGCGCCAGCTCCAACTCCGAGGTAAACCAAGCTTTCTTT
d_call: .
clone_size: many
v_call: TRBV5-1
j_call: TRBJ1-1